The 10 T cell receptor beta chains reported below all come from one sample, sequenced in a study of Ad26.COV2.S vaccination and SARS-CoV-2 variants. Sequenced by immunoSEQ multiplex PCR; TCRdb stores in-frame clones only, minus some. The sample shows fewer than 300,000 clones, approximately 89% of them seen only once. Stated treatment: 19 received Ad26.COV2.S at low or high dose, single or two shots; about 5 received placebo; per-sample allocation not given. Day 63 after the first vaccine or placebo injection was the time point for sampling. The specimen comprised peripheral blood, sampled in a trial of Ad26.COV2.S vaccine versus placebo. These receptor sequences come from a person between 18 and 65 years old who received the Ad26.COV2.S COVID-19 vaccine or a placebo.

In this sample, this clone turned up a few times. V gene TRBV5-4 combines with J gene TRBJ1-3; 7 bases map to TRBD1. Germline lookup yields CDR1 SGHNT and CDR2 YYREEE (reference sequence). This CDR3 spans 14 amino acids. Unmatched junction bases numbered 3, after V lost 3 bases and J lost 3 bases. The CDR3 is CASSSTGYGNTIYF. CDR3 sequence (DNA): TGTGCCAGCAGCTCGACAGGGTATGGAAACACCATATATTTT.

V gene TRBV28 combines with J gene TRBJ1-5, with 7 positions matching TRBD1. The CDR3 loop spans 15 amino acids. The ends lost 6 bases at V and 1 base at J; junction bases unmatched: 6. Germline V gene data show CDR1 as MDHEN and CDR2 as SYDVKM. CDR3 coding DNA: TGTGCCAGCAGCCGGACAGGAATGAGCAATCAGCCCCAGCATTTT. It yields the protein CASSRTGMSNQPQHF.

The rearrangement uses TRBV6-2 or TRBV6-3 and TRBJ1-1; the D is unclear. From germline, CDR1 is MNHEY and CDR2 SVGEGT. The CDR3 has 14 residues. The V end lost 0 bases, the J end lost 5 bases, and 10 bases lay between the germline ends. CDR3 protein: CASSYSNWGTEAFF. The CDR3 nucleotides are TGTGCCAGCAGTTACTCGAATTGGGGAACTGAAGCTTTCTTT.

The chain's CDR3 is CASSQAAGVQETQYF. The CDR3, as DNA: TGTGCCAGCAGCCAAGCGGCGGGGGTTCAAGAGACCCAGTACTTC. The V and J genes are TRBV4-2 and TRBJ2-5, with 7 bases identical to TRBD2. CDR1 LGHNA and CDR2 YNFKEQ come from the germline V gene. The CDR3 is 15 residues long. The junction had 4 bases not matched to a gene; V was cut back by 1 base and J by 2 bases.

V and J are TRBV6-6 and TRBJ1-5; perhaps TRBD1 as D (6 bases). V dropped 7 bases and J dropped 0 bases, with 13 bases sitting between them. This CDR3 is built from 15 residues. From germline, CDR1 is MNHNY and CDR2 SVGAGI (reference sequence). The DNA of the CDR3 is TGTGCCAGCACCACCGGGACACATAGCAATCAGCCCCAGCATTTT. It yields the protein CASTTGTHSNQPQHF.

The V call is TRBV5-6, the J call TRBJ1-1; 9 nucleotides agree with TRBD1. Germline V lookup: CDR1 SGHDT, CDR2 YYEEEE. The CDR3 extends over 14 amino acids. V lost 4 bases to trimming and J lost 11 bases; unmatched junction nucleotides: 12. CDR3 bases: TGTGCCAGCAGCCGCCCCGGGACAGGGACCGGCGCTTTCTTT. This codes for CASSRPGTGTGAFF.

V gene TRBV6-4 combines with J gene TRBJ2-1, with 8 bases identical to TRBD1. The germline gives CDR1 MRHNA, CDR2 SNTAGT. There are 16 residues in the CDR3. Trimming at V came to 3 bases and at J to 5 bases, leaving 9 bases not matched to a gene. CDR3 sequence: CASSEGTGFPDNEQFF. The DNA of the CDR3 is TGTGCCAGCAGTGAGGGGACAGGTTTCCCTGACAATGAGCAGTTCTTC.

The genes are TRBV5-1 and TRBJ2-5; 7 bases align to TRBD1. The CDR3 has 14 amino acids. CDR1 is SGHRS, CDR2 YFSETQ, per germline. V lost 4 bases and J lost 3; bases outside the gene matches: 6. CDR3 amino acids: CASSTGQVEETQYF. CDR3 sequence (DNA): TGCGCCAGCAGCACTGGACAGGTAGAAGAGACCCAGTACTTC.

This chain connects TRBV3-1 (or the pseudogene TRBV3-2) to TRBJ1-1; TRBD1 might be the D (5 bases). Germline V lookup: CDR1 LGHDT, CDR2 YNNKEL (reference sequence). The CDR3 is 13 amino acids. Trimming took 5 bases from V and 1 from J, leaving 8 bases between them. As DNA, the CDR3 is TGTGCCAGCAGCTACCAGGGGAACACTGAAGCTTTCTTT. Translation: CASSYQGNTEAFF.

This rearrangement joins TRBV7-2 to TRBJ1-4, with D tentatively TRBD1 (5 bases). Trimming left V 4 bases short and J 8 bases short, with 14 bases between. The CDR3 is 14 amino acids. CDR1 is SGHTA and CDR2 is FQGNSA in the germline V gene. For the CDR3, the DNA is TGTGCCAGCAGCTCCGACAGATTAGTAGAAAAACTGTTTTTT. Its translation: CASSSDRLVEKLFF.